This is a list of T cell receptor beta chains from one sample in a study of OX40 agonist ivuxolimab in advanced cancers. The table came from immunoSEQ multiplex PCR; TCRdb's copy has only in-frame clones and leaves some out. Of 100,000 or so clones in the sample, approximately 91% are singletons; the top ten hold around 0.72%. Specimen: CD4+ or CD8+ T cells sorted from blood, collected in a trial of the OX40 agonist ivuxolimab. The receptors were sampled from an adult with an advanced solid tumor such as melanoma, head and neck, liver or kidney cancer. The CDR3 runs from the conserved cysteine through the conserved F or W. The D gene is left open where the match is weak.

j_gene,v_gene,d_gene,CDR3nt,CDR3aa
TRBJ2-7,TRBV7-9,-,TGTGCCAGCAGCCAGGGCCTAGCTGAGTACGAGCAGTACTTC,CASSQGLAEYEQYF
TRBJ2-3,TRBV28,TRBD1,TGTGCCAGCGGTCCGGGACAGGGGGAAAGCACAGATACGCAGTATTTT,CASGPGQGESTDTQYF
TRBJ2-5,TRBV5-1,TRBD1,TGCGCCAGCAGCCCAGGGACAGGGGGCATTGAGACCCAGTACTTC,CASSPGTGGIETQYF
TRBJ1-1,TRBV4-1,TRBD1,TGCGCCAGCAGCCAAGCCTACAGGGGGCGGACTGAAGCTTTCTTT,CASSQAYRGRTEAFF
TRBJ2-3,TRBV27,TRBD2,TGTGCCAGCAGTTTATCGCATAGCGGGAGGGGCGCAGATACGCAGTATTTT,CASSLSHSGRGADTQYF
TRBJ2-4,TRBV19,-,TGTGCCAGTAGTATAGGCGGATGGGACATTCAGTACTTC,CASSIGGWDIQYF
TRBJ2-7,TRBV10-1,-,TGCGCCAGCAGTGAGGGGGAAAGGGACTACGAGCAGTACTTC,CASSEGERDYEQYF
TRBJ2-2,TRBV7-6,-,TGTGCCAGCAGCTTAGCCGGCGGGGAGCTGTTTTTT,CASSLAGGELFF
TRBJ2-7,TRBV28,TRBD2,TGTGCCAGCACCCCCGCTGGGGAGACTAGCGGTTACGAGCAGTACTTC,CASTPAGETSGYEQYF
TRBJ2-5,TRBV5-6,TRBD2,TGTGCCAGCAGCCCGGGGACTAGCGGACCGGTGGGAGAGACCCAGTACTTC,CASSPGTSGPVGETQYF
TRBJ2-3,TRBV6-6,-,TGTGCCAGCAGTTATTCACTTAGCGGTACAGATACGCAGTATTTT,CASSYSLSGTDTQYF
TRBJ1-2,TRBV4-1,TRBD1,TGCGCCAGCAGCCGACCCTGGGACAGTACTAACTATGGCTACACCTTC,CASSRPWDSTNYGYTF
TRBJ2-7,TRBV7-2,-,TGTGCCAGCAGCTTAGACATGACTCCGACCTACGAGCAGTACTTC,CASSLDMTPTYEQYF
TRBJ2-5,TRBV5-1,TRBD2,TGCGCCAGCAGCTTGGTAGTAGCGGGGGGGCCTTATGAGACCCAGTACTTC,CASSLVVAGGPYETQYF
TRBJ2-1,TRBV4-1,TRBD2,TGCGCCAGCAGCCAAGGAAGCGTTGGCCTAGCGGGGGTCTACAATGAGCAGTTCTTC,CASSQGSVGLAGVYNEQFF
TRBJ2-7,TRBV27,-,TGTGCCAGAGGAGCGGACCCCTTTGATTACGAGCAGTACTTC,CARGADPFDYEQYF
TRBJ2-1,TRBV7-3,-,TGTGCCAGCAGCTTGTACGGTGAGCAGTTCTTC,CASSLYGEQFF
TRBJ2-1,TRBV28,TRBD1,TGTGCCAGCAGTTCACAGGGGGCACGGGCCTACAATGAGCAGTTCTTC,CASSSQGARAYNEQFF
TRBJ2-5,TRBV5-1,-,TGCGCCAGCAGCACGGGCAGGGGACACGAGACCCAGTACTTC,CASSTGRGHETQYF
TRBJ2-2,TRBV30,-,TGTGCCTGGAGTCCTCAAGCGAACACCGGGGAGCTGTTTTTT,CAWSPQANTGELFF
TRBJ1-2,TRBV2,-,TGTGCCAGCAGTGAATGGGAGGAGAAGGATGGCTACACCTTC,CASSEWEEKDGYTF
TRBJ1-2,TRBV7-2,TRBD1,TGTGCCAGCAGCTTAGTAGTGGCGGCGACAGGGAACTATGGCTACACCTTC,CASSLVVAATGNYGYTF
TRBJ2-3,TRBV9,-,TGTGCCAGCAGCCCTCCCGGGGGCGGGTTGGTAGGCGATACGCAGTATTTT,CASSPPGGGLVGDTQYF
TRBJ2-1,TRBV2,TRBD2,TGTGCCAGCAGACTAGCGGGGGGATCCTACAATGAGCAGTTCTTC,CASRLAGGSYNEQFF
TRBJ2-1,TRBV6-5,-,TGTGCCAGCAGTTACTCGGGTCGGGTTCGGGGTGAGCAGTTCTTC,CASSYSGRVRGEQFF
TRBJ1-2,TRBV9,TRBD1,TGTGCCAGCAGCGTAGGGCCCCCCTGGGGACAGGGGATCTATGGCTACACCTTC,CASSVGPPWGQGIYGYTF
TRBJ2-5,TRBV19,TRBD1,TGTGCCACCTCCCTGCGGCAGGGGGCGCGTGAGCAGTACTTC,CATSLRQGAREQYF
TRBJ1-1,TRBV10-3,TRBD1,TGTGCCCACGGTACAGGGGAGAACACTGAAGCTTTCTTT,CAHGTGENTEAFF
TRBJ1-1,TRBV10-3,-,TGTGCCATCAGTGAGACAGGGTCCAAGACTGAAGCTTTCTTT,CAISETGSKTEAFF
TRBJ2-2,TRBV27,-,TGTGCCAGCAGTTTTCGGACGAACACCGGGGAGCTGTTTTTT,CASSFRTNTGELFF
TRBJ2-1,TRBV2,-,TGTGCCAGCAGAATCAATGAGCAGTTCTTC,CASRINEQFF
TRBJ2-3,TRBV19,-,TGTGCCAGTAAGGCCCAGGGGCGGAGCACAGATACGCAGTATTTT,CASKAQGRSTDTQYF
TRBJ1-1,TRBV7-6,TRBD1,TGTGCCAGCAGCTTACCGGGACAGGAAGCTTTCTTT,CASSLPGQEAFF
TRBJ2-7,TRBV10-1,-,TGCGCCAGCAGTGAGTCAGCCGTTTTCTACGAGCAGTACTTC,CASSESAVFYEQYF
TRBJ1-5,TRBV9,TRBD1,TGTGCCAGCAGCCCTGGGCCGGGACAGGGGGTCGGACAGCCCCAGCATTTT,CASSPGPGQGVGQPQHF
TRBJ1-4,TRBV19,-,TGTGCCAGTAGAGAGGGTCCTGGTAATGAAAAACTGTTTTTT,CASREGPGNEKLFF
TRBJ1-5,TRBV30,-,TGTGCCTGGAGTGTACTAATAGATCAGCCCCAGCATTTT,CAWSVLIDQPQHF
TRBJ2-3,TRBV5-1,TRBD2,TGCGCCAGCAGCCTAGCGGGGGGGCCTTCGGATACGCAGTATTTT,CASSLAGGPSDTQYF
TRBJ1-5,TRBV7-8,-,TGTGCCAGCAGCCCCTGGACAGTCAGCAATCAGCCCCAGCATTTT,CASSPWTVSNQPQHF
TRBJ2-6,TRBV7-2,-,TGTGCCAGCAGCTTGCTGGTCCTTGGGGCCAACGTCCTGACTTTC,CASSLLVLGANVLTF
TRBJ2-5,TRBV7-2,TRBD2,TGTGCCAGCAGCACGGGGACTAGCGGGGGCGGGCTAACCCAGTACTTC,CASSTGTSGGGLTQYF
TRBJ1-5,TRBV19,TRBD1,TGTGCCAGTAGTGACAGGGGAAATCAGCCCCAGCATTTT,CASSDRGNQPQHF
TRBJ2-3,TRBV7-9,-,TGTGCCAGCAGCTTCAGCGGAGATACGCAGTATTTT,CASSFSGDTQYF